This T cell receptor (beta chain) came from a study of beta chain features in type 1 diabetes. Study summary: The patient and healthy donor groups were comparable for age, gender and cell yields. General observations from the study: For patients and controls alike, PCR might favor shorter templates to the same degree. Individuals with type 1 diabetes displayed fewer insertions and more deletions at VDJ junctions.

All of the isolated RNA was reverse transcribed, so expressed TCRB transcripts were sequenced. Clones were read by immunoSEQ multiplex PCR, and TCRdb kept only the in-frame ones, dropping some. This table has 200,000 to 300,000 clones, more than 65% appearing once. CDR1 is GTSNPN, CDR2 SVGIG, per germline (reference sequence). The CDR3 sequence is 13 residues long. V lost 2 bases and J lost 5; bases outside the gene matches: 5. About 100 mL of blood, on average, came from one heparinised draw per donor. With regard to this clone: Its antigen is still unknown. Different DNA sequences within this sample yield the same CDR3.

The chain couples TRBV30 to TRBJ2-5; 7 bases map to TRBD2. The source is a man aged 25 to 40 in good health. The material sequenced was naive CD4+ T cells from blood. CDR3 sequence reads: CAWSPGTKETQYF. The CDR3 bases are TGTGCCTGGAGTCCAGGGACTAAGGAGACCCAGTACTTC.